This entry lists 28 T cell receptor beta chains sequenced from one sample in a study of spatial heterogeneity in lung cancer. TCRdb re-derived calls from the 5' RACE reads in MiXCR, one entry per CDR3 protein. The table lists 40,000 to 55,000 distinct CDR3 sequences, roughly an eighth of them singletons. Time point in this sample: sample taken at primary tumor resection. Sample: PBMCs, taken at surgery. The receptors originated from a male donor with early-stage non-small cell lung cancer.

The rearrangement joins TRBV7-6 to TRBJ2-5, with D perhaps matching TRBD1 (5 bases). Trimming took off 1 base at V and 3 bases at J, with 15 bases between the two ends. The CDR3 spans 16 residues. Germline assignment: CDR1 SGHVS and CDR2 FNYEAQ. CDR3 loop: CASSLDGFDRKETQYF. CDR3 sequence (DNA): TGTGCCAGCAGCTTAGATGGATTTGACAGAAAAGAGACCCAGTACTTC. The variable domain in full, with the rest retrieved from reference TRBV7-6 and TRBJ2-5, is GAGVSQSPRYKVTKRGQDVALRCDPISGHVSLYWYRQALGQGPEFLTYFNYEAQQDKSGLPNDRFSAERPEGSISTLTIQRTEQRDSAMYRCASSLDGFDRKETQYFGPGTRLLVL.

This clonotype was seen once. This rearrangement joins TRBV7-9 to TRBJ1-2, with unresolved D. The CDR3 sequence is 12 residues long. Between the trimmed V and J ends, which lost 5 bases and 4 bases, there was a span of 8 bases. Germline assignment: CDR1 SEHNR and CDR2 FQNEAQ (reference sequence). CDR3 sequence: CASSQAFYGYTF. The DNA for the CDR3 is TGTGCCAGCAGCCAGGCGTTCTATGGCTACACCTTC.

This clonotype has a count of ten or more. The rearrangement links TRBV19 to TRBJ2-3, with 11 bases aligning to TRBD1. The germline gives CDR1 LNHDA, CDR2 SQIVND (reference sequence). The CDR3 runs 15 residues. The V segment lost 5 bases and the J segment 3 bases; nucleotides outside the gene matches: 4. Here the CDR3 reads CASSARDRGTDTQYF. In DNA, the CDR3 is TGTGCCAGTAGTGCCCGGGACAGGGGGACAGATACGCAGTATTTT.

This clonotype was detected only a few times. The chain joins TRBV7-2 to TRBJ2-5; D gene uncertain. Trimming shortened V by 3 bases and J by 4 bases, and 9 bases separated the two germline ends. The CDR3 is made up of 13 amino acids. Germline V gene data show CDR1 as SGHTA and CDR2 as FQGNSA. The CDR3 region is CASSFGSRETQYF. For the CDR3, the DNA is TGTGCCAGCAGCTTCGGTAGCCGAGAGACCCAGTACTTC. Complete variable domain (other parts from reference TRBV7-2 and TRBJ2-5): GAGVSQSPSNKVTEKGKDVELRCDPISGHTALYWYRQSLGQGLEFLIYFQGNSAPDKSGLPSDRFSAERTGGSVSTLTIQRTQQEDSAVYLCASSFGSRETQYFGPGTRLLVL.

V gene TRBV11-3 combines with J gene TRBJ2-7; 7 positions match TRBD2. Germline V lookup: CDR1 SGHNT, CDR2 YENEEA. The CDR3 is 14 amino acids. Germline trimming cut 5 bases from V and 6 bases from J; bases unmatched to any gene: 10. In DNA form, the CDR3 reads TGTGCCAGCAGCGCTCGGGGAGGGCGCGGCGAGCAGTACTTC. This gives the protein CASSARGGRGEQYF.

This clonotype appeared a few times. The chain recombines TRBV7-6 with TRBJ2-6, with D perhaps TRBD2 (6 bases). The CDR3 consists of 17 residues. Germline CDR1 and CDR2: SGHVS and FNYEAQ. V was pared by 1 base and J by 0 bases, with 10 bases between. CDR3 nucleotide sequence: TGTGCCAGCAGCTTAGTTCCCGGGAGCTCTGGGGCCAACGTCCTGACTTTC. Amino acid sequence: CASSLVPGSSGANVLTF.

This chain links TRBV5-6 with TRBJ1-1, with a weak D call TRBD1 (6 bases). The ends were cut back, 4 bases at V and 7 bases at J, with 14 bases in the middle. CDR1 and CDR2 (germline): SGHDT, YYEEEE. There are 13 residues in the CDR3. The CDR3 reads CASSPWDTDEAFF. CDR3 nucleotides: TGTGCCAGCAGCCCGTGGGACACGGATGAAGCTTTCTTT. The variable domain in full, completed from reference TRBV5-6 and TRBJ1-1, reads DAGVTQSPTHLIKTRGQQVTLRCSPKSGHDTVSWYQQALGQGPQFIFQYYEEEERQRGNFPDRFSGHQFPNYSSELNVNALLLGDSALYLCASSPWDTDEAFFGQGTRLTVV.

The rearrangement uses TRBV20-1 and TRBJ2-6, with D possibly TRBD1 on 6 matching bases. This CDR3 spans 18 amino acids. V lost 1 base and J 1 base, leaving 17 bases between the germline ends. Looked up from germline, CDR1 is DFQATT and CDR2 is SNEGSKA (reference sequence). CDR3 nucleotides: TGCAGTGCTAGAGGACAGGTACCCTTTGGGTCTGGGGCCAACGTCCTGACTTTC. Translation gives CSARGQVPFGSGANVLTF.

This clonotype was found many times. CDR3 region: CASSLRQSSYNEQFF. The CDR3 DNA is TGCGCCAGCAGCTTGAGGCAGAGCTCCTACAATGAGCAGTTCTTC. This sequence joins TRBV5-1 and TRBJ2-1; D unresolved. Germline V gene sequence: CDR1 SGHRS, CDR2 YFSETQ. This CDR3 contains 15 residues. The V gene lost 1 base and the J gene lost 0 bases, with 8 bases spanning the gap.

This clonotype has only a few counts. The chain couples TRBV12-3 or TRBV12-4 to TRBJ2-1; D is unresolved. The CDR3 consists of 12 residues. The V gene lost 4 bases and the J gene lost 6 bases, with 7 bases spanning the gap. The CDR3, as DNA: TGTGCCAGCAGTTATAACCCCAATGAGCAGTTCTTC. It codes for CASSYNPNEQFF.

This clonotype was seen a few times. The chain couples TRBV29-1 to TRBJ1-1; weak D call: TRBD1 (5 bases). CDR1 and CDR2 from the germline V gene are SQVTM and ANQGSEA. V lost 7 bases and J lost 4, with 16 bases in between. The CDR3 runs 13 residues. The CDR3 DNA reads as TGCAGCGCATCCGGGACTACACGCACTGAAGCTTTCTTT. It yields the protein CSASGTTRTEAFF.

This clonotype appeared many times. V gene TRBV20-1 combines with J gene TRBJ2-7, with D maybe TRBD1 (5 bases). Per germline, CDR1 DFQATT and CDR2 SNEGSKA (reference sequence). The CDR3 contains 15 residues. Trimming left V 0 bases short and J 4 bases short, with 16 bases between. CDR3 nucleotide sequence: TGCAGTGCTAGAGATCGGGTAGGGGCGAGTTACGAGCAGTACTTC. Its translation is CSARDRVGASYEQYF.

The V and J genes are TRBV7-2 and TRBJ2-1, with D hard to call. V was cut by 4 bases and J by 4 bases, with 14 bases left in between. CDR1 is SGHTA, CDR2 FQGNSA, per germline. This CDR3 is 15 amino acids long. The CDR3: CASSSQTLGYNEQFF. The CDR3 region has the DNA TGTGCCAGCAGCTCGCAGACGCTGGGTTACAATGAGCAGTTCTTC. The full variable domain, with the rest looked up from reference TRBV7-2 and TRBJ2-1, is GAGVSQSPSNKVTEKGKDVELRCDPISGHTALYWYRQSLGQGLEFLIYFQGNSAPDKSGLPSDRFSAERTGGSVSTLTIQRTQQEDSAVYLCASSSQTLGYNEQFFGPGTRLTVL.

The J gene is TRBJ1-5, the V gene TRBV30; possibly TRBD1 for D (6 bases). The CDR3 sequence is 13 residues long. V gave up 4 bases and J gave up 3 bases, with 10 bases separating them. The germline gives CDR1 GTSNPN, CDR2 SVGIG (reference sequence). CDR3 DNA: TGTGCCTGGAACAGGGAATACAATCAGCCCCAGCATTTT. As protein: CAWNREYNQPQHF.

This clonotype was observed a few times. The rearrangement links TRBV27 to TRBJ1-2; D not resolved. Germline V gives CDR1 MNHEY, CDR2 SMNVEV (reference sequence). CDR3 length equals 15 residues. V lost 0 bases and J lost 0, with 8 bases in between. This CDR3 is CASSLSANPNYGYTF. In DNA form, the CDR3 reads TGTGCCAGCAGTTTATCGGCGAACCCTAACTATGGCTACACCTTC.

This clonotype appeared a few times. CDR3 loop: CASSQEIAGGPDTQYF. CDR3 sequence (DNA): TGCGCCAGCAGCCAAGAAATAGCGGGAGGCCCGGATACGCAGTATTTT. V gene TRBV4-3 combines with J gene TRBJ2-3, with 10 positions matching TRBD2. Germline-derived CDR1 and CDR2 are LGHNA and YSLEER. This CDR3 is built from 16 residues. Trimming removed 0 bases from V and 6 bases from J; junction bases left unmatched: 6.

This clonotype turned up a few times. This chain links TRBV5-1 with TRBJ1-3; D unclear. V was cut by 0 bases and J by 4 bases, with 20 bases left in between. Germline loops: CDR1 SGHRS, CDR2 YFSETQ. CDR3 length: 18 amino acids. DNA for the CDR3: TGCGCCAGCAGCTTGGCCGGGGTAATGAGGGCTGGAGGAAACACCATATATTTT. This translates into CASSLAGVMRAGGNTIYF.

This clonotype was found a few times. This sequence joins TRBV11-1 and TRBJ2-3; D possibly matches TRBD1 or TRBD2 (5 bases each). Trimming removed 8 bases from V and 5 bases from J, with 11 bases in between. Germline V gene sequence: CDR1 SGHAT, CDR2 FQDESV (reference sequence). CDR3 length: 12 residues. This CDR3 is CASGRGRDTQYF. CDR3 sequence (DNA): TGTGCCAGCGGTCGGGGCAGAGATACGCAGTATTTT.

The genes are TRBV5-1 and TRBJ2-2; 7 bases line up with TRBD1. With 0 bases clipped from V and 1 base from J, the junction kept 0 bases outside the gene matches. Germline loops: CDR1 SGHRS, CDR2 YFSETQ. The CDR3 runs 15 residues. DNA for the CDR3: TGCGCCAGCAGCTTGGGACAGGGGAACACCGGGGAGCTGTTTTTT. This sequence encodes CASSLGQGNTGELFF.

The chain uses TRBV25-1 and TRBJ2-3; D gene unclear. This CDR3 region has 11 residues. Germline loops: CDR1 MGHDK, CDR2 SYGVNS. Trimming stripped 8 bases from V and 3 bases from J, with 6 bases between. CDR3 nucleotide sequence: TGTGCCAGCCGCCTTACAGATACGCAGTATTTT. This encodes CASRLTDTQYF.

This clonotype was counted at least ten times. The chain links TRBV20-1 to TRBJ2-3, with D hard to call. The germline CDR1 and CDR2 sequences are DFQATT and SNEGSKA (reference sequence). The germline V and J ends were trimmed by 5 bases and 4 bases, with 16 bases remaining between them. The CDR3 loop spans 14 amino acids. Here the CDR3 DNA reads TGCAGTGCTGCCCCCTCTCTTTGGGCAGATACGCAGTATTTT. Its translation: CSAAPSLWADTQYF.

Points on this clonotype: A much larger clone lies a single base off, so this may be a read error. The chain carries TRBV7-2 and TRBJ1-5; D is unresolved. Between the trimmed V and J ends, which lost 0 bases and 8 bases, there was a span of 11 bases. Germline CDR1 SGHTA, CDR2 FQGNSA. This CDR3 is built from 14 residues. CDR3 residues: CASSLAGGDKPQHF. CDR3 nucleotides: TGTGCCAGCAGCTTAGCCGGCGGGGATAAGCCCCAGCATTTT.

This clonotype was seen ten or more times. The genes are TRBV12-3 or TRBV12-4 and TRBJ2-7; no reliable D call. The CDR3 sequence is 15 residues long. The V end lost 2 bases, the J end lost 0 bases, and 11 bases lay between the germline ends. The CDR3 spells CASSLRVGYSYEQYF. CDR3 bases: TGTGCCAGCAGTTTACGCGTGGGATACTCCTACGAGCAGTACTTC.

This clonotype was observed a few times. The chain has TRBV20-1 and TRBJ2-3; D is possibly TRBD1 or TRBD2 (6 bases each). The ends were cut back, 0 bases at V and 2 bases at J, with 12 bases in the middle. The CDR3 is 15 amino acids. Germline CDR1 DFQATT, CDR2 SNEGSKA (reference sequence). Written as DNA, the CDR3 is TGCAGTGCTAGAGAAGGGGGGCGCTCCACAGATACGCAGTATTTT. This codes for CSAREGGRSTDTQYF.

The V and J genes are TRBV20-1 and TRBJ2-1; D possibly corresponds to TRBD2 (5 bases). The V end lost 1 base, the J end lost 5 bases, and 12 bases lay between the germline ends. CDR3 size: 14 residues. Germline-derived CDR1 and CDR2 are DFQATT and SNEGSKA (reference sequence). The CDR3, as DNA: TGCAGTGCTAGAGCGGGAATCGGCCACAATGAGCAGTTCTTC. Protein: CSARAGIGHNEQFF.

There are a few counts of this clonotype. V gene TRBV6-2 or TRBV6-3 combines with J gene TRBJ1-1; D possibly corresponds to TRBD1 (6 bases). V lost 2 bases to trimming and J lost 3 bases, with 13 bases between them. CDR1 is MNHEY and CDR2 is SVGEGT in the germline V gene. There are 15 residues in the CDR3. CDR3 in amino acids: CASSYQEGVYTEAFF. The DNA for the CDR3 is TGTGCCAGCAGTTACCAGGAGGGGGTGTACACTGAAGCTTTCTTT.

This clonotype was seen a handful of times. The chain recombines TRBV5-1 with TRBJ2-1; possible D gene TRBD1, 6 bases. Germline loops: CDR1 SGHRS, CDR2 YFSETQ. The CDR3 runs to 12 residues. The V and J ends lost 4 bases and 8 bases respectively, with 10 bases between them. Written as DNA, the CDR3 is TGCGCCAGCAGCCGGGACACGCATGAGCAGTTCTTC. It yields the protein CASSRDTHEQFF.

This clonotype appeared many times. The V call is TRBV12-3 or TRBV12-4, the J call TRBJ1-5; TRBD1 aligns across 7 bases. This CDR3 comprises 13 residues. Losses at the gene ends were 5 bases for V and 5 bases for J; bases not matched to a gene: 3. The CDR3 sequence: CASSRQGDQPQHF. Here the CDR3 DNA reads TGTGCCAGCAGTCGCCAGGGGGATCAGCCCCAGCATTTT.